Shown below are 13 T cell receptor beta chains from a single sample sequenced in a study of T cell responses to AZD1222 COVID-19 vaccine. Method: immunoSEQ multiplex PCR; TCRdb's copy keeps in-frame clones and lacks some. Of some 120,000 clones in the sample, 88% were seen once. This specimen was peripheral blood, taken on day 0 of AZD1222 vaccination. All receptors come from an adult in good health.

CDR3 sequence (DNA): TGTGCCAGCAGCGACCTATCTCCAAATCAGCCCCAGCATTTT. It specifies CASSDLSPNQPQHF. The genes are TRBV11-2 and TRBJ1-5; D is undetermined. From germline, CDR1 is SGHAT and CDR2 FQNNGV. Trimming took 5 bases from V and 4 from J, leaving 12 bases between them. CDR3 length equals 14 residues.

The rearrangement joins TRBV2 to TRBJ1-1; D possibly corresponds to TRBD1 (5 bases). Deletions cut 2 bases from V and 1 base from J, with 14 bases between. The CDR3 is 16 amino acids. From germline, CDR1 is SNHLY and CDR2 FYNNEI. CDR3 residues: CASSENSPRGNTEAFF. CDR3 in DNA: TGTGCCAGCAGTGAAAATTCCCCGAGGGGGAACACTGAAGCTTTCTTT.

This clone was detected only a few times. The chain combines TRBV19 with TRBJ1-2; D not resolved. CDR1 is LNHDA, CDR2 SQIVND, per germline (reference sequence). Trimming left V 4 bases short and J 5 bases short, with 17 bases between. The CDR3 has 15 residues. The CDR3 sequence: CASSTPGSSGYGYTF. The CDR3 DNA sequence: TGTGCCAGTAGTACTCCTGGGAGTTCAGGATATGGCTACACCTTC.

V and J are TRBV6-5 and TRBJ2-7, with TRBD1 identical over 7 bases. The length of the CDR3 is 13 residues. J was trimmed by 3 bases and V by 8 bases; bases with no gene match: 7. The germline CDR1 and CDR2 sequences are MNHEY and SVGAGI. CDR3 sequence reads: CASWDSAFYEQYF. The CDR3 DNA follows: TGTGCCAGCTGGGACAGTGCATTCTACGAGCAGTACTTC.

The CDR3 is CASSFRLNPNYGYTF. CDR3 sequence (DNA): TGTGCCAGCAGCTTCCGACTGAACCCCAACTATGGCTACACCTTC. The chain has TRBV7-2 and TRBJ1-2; D ambiguous. Trimming removed 3 bases at V and 2 bases at J, with 13 bases between. The CDR3 length is 15 residues. Germline CDR1 is SGHTA and CDR2 is FQGNSA.

The rearrangement links TRBV9 to TRBJ1-1, with D perhaps matching TRBD1 (5 bases). Germline CDR1 is SGDLS and CDR2 is YYNGEE. V lost 3 bases and J 10 bases, leaving 16 bases between the germline ends. The CDR3 totals 13 residues. CDR3 coding DNA: TGTGCCAGCAGCGCCCAGGGTTTCGGCGGAGCTTTCTTT. Translation gives CASSAQGFGGAFF.

This clone was counted only a few times. The chain recombines TRBV5-1 with TRBJ1-1, with D possibly being TRBD1 (6 bases). Germline V gives CDR1 SGHRS, CDR2 YFSETQ. The CDR3 totals 14 residues. The V end lost 0 bases, the J end lost 2 bases, and 8 bases lay between the germline ends. CDR3 bases: TGCGCCAGCAGCTTGGGGACAGTAAACACTGAAGCTTTCTTT. Its translation is CASSLGTVNTEAFF.

The chain combines TRBV6-5 with TRBJ1-2; tentatively, D is TRBD1 (5 bases). Trimming removed 2 bases from V and 8 bases from J, with 18 bases in between. The CDR3 is made up of 15 amino acids. CDR1 and CDR2 (germline): MNHEY, SVGAGI. The CDR3 DNA reads as TGTGCCAGCAGTTACCCGGGGCAGGGCTCAGGAGGCTACACCTTC. Translated: CASSYPGQGSGGYTF.

The chain is built from TRBV19 and TRBJ2-7; D perhaps matches TRBD2 (6 bases). The CDR3 loop spans 15 amino acids. Trimming took 3 bases from V and 4 from J, leaving 16 bases between them. CDR1 and CDR2 (germline): LNHDA, SQIVND (reference sequence). The CDR3 sequence: CASSIGLALGYEQYF. The CDR3 nucleotides are TGTGCCAGTAGTATTGGGCTAGCGTTGGGGTACGAGCAGTACTTC.

The chain is built from TRBV29-1 and TRBJ1-4, with TRBD1 identical over 10 bases. Losses at the gene ends were 6 bases for V and 5 bases for J; bases not matched to a gene: 3. Germline CDR1 SQVTM, CDR2 ANQGSEA. CDR3 length equals 13 residues. CDR3: CSVRGQGNEKLFF. CDR3 coding DNA: TGCAGCGTGAGGGGACAGGGGAATGAAAAACTGTTTTTT.

This chain uses TRBV15 with TRBJ1-5; possibly TRBD1 for D (6 bases). CDR1 LNHNV and CDR2 YYDKDF come from the germline V gene (reference sequence). The CDR3 is 16 residues long. The V end was cut by 5 bases, the J end by 1 base, with 15 bases between. The CDR3 nucleotides read TGTGCCACCAGCTCCTTAGGTGACAGGAGCAATCAGCCCCAGCATTTT. Its translation: CATSSLGDRSNQPQHF.

The chain employs TRBV7-2 and TRBJ2-3; 8 nucleotides agree with TRBD1. This CDR3 is 16 amino acids long. V was clipped by 0 bases and J by 3 bases; unmatched bases: 5. In germline, CDR1 is SGHTA, CDR2 FQGNSA. CDR3 bases: TGTGCCAGCAGCTTAGCGAGGAACAGGGGGACAGATACGCAGTATTTT. As protein: CASSLARNRGTDTQYF.

The V and J genes are TRBV4-3 and TRBJ1-2; 8 bases are shared with TRBD1. Germline CDR1 LGHNA, CDR2 YSLEER. The CDR3 is 18 residues long. V shed 0 bases and J 4 bases; nucleotides not matched to a gene: 13. The CDR3 protein is CASSQDPRGTGGVYGYTF. For the CDR3, the DNA is TGCGCCAGCAGCCAAGATCCCAGGGGAACAGGGGGTGTCTATGGCTACACCTTC.